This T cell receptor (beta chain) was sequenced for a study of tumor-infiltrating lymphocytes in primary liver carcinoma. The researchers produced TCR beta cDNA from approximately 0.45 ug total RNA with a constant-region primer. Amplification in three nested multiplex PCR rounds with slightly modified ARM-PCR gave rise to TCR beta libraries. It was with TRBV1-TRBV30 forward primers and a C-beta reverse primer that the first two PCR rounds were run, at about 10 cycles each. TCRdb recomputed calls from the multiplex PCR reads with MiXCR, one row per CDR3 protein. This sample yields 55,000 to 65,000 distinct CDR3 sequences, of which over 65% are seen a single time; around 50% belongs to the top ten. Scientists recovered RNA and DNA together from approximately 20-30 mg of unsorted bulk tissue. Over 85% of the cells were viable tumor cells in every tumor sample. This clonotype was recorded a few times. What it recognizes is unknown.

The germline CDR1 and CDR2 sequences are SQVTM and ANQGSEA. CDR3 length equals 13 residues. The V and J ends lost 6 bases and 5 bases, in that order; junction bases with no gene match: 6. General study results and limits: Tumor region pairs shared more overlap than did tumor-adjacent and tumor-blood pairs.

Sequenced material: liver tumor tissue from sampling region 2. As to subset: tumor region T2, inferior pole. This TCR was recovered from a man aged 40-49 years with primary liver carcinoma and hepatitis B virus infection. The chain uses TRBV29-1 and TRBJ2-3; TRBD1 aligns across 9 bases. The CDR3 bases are TGCAGCGTGTGGACAGGGGTGGAAGATACGCAGTATTTT. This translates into CSVWTGVEDTQYF.